One and the same sample provided the 10 T cell receptor beta chains below, sequenced in a study of blood T cell repertoires in COVID-19. The method was immunoSEQ multiplex PCR; TCRdb's version includes in-frame clones alone and lacks a portion of them. The sample contains some 300,000 clones, 85% to 95% of which appear only once. Sequencing was performed on PBMCs or T cells enriched from blood (not recorded which). These receptors came from a woman aged 30 to 39 who had been exposed to COVID-19.

This clone was observed once. V usage is TRBV5-8 and J usage is TRBJ1-3; D unclear. The CDR3 contains 13 residues. V dropped 7 bases and J dropped 1 base, with 9 bases sitting between them. Looked up from germline, CDR1 is SGHTS and CDR2 is YDEGEE. The CDR3 protein is CASFRRSGNTIYF. The CDR3, as DNA: TGTGCCAGCTTCCGGCGGTCTGGAAACACCATATATTTT.

The chain links TRBV7-3 to TRBJ2-3; D is possibly TRBD1 (5 bases). Germline V gene lookup returns CDR1 SGHTA and CDR2 FQGTGA. The length of the CDR3 is 14 residues. The ends were cut back, 5 bases at V and 1 base at J, with 10 bases in the middle. The CDR3 region is CASSPSQGTDTQYF. The CDR3 DNA follows: TGTGCCAGCAGCCCATCACAGGGCACAGATACGCAGTATTTT.

The rearrangement uses TRBV5-1 and TRBJ2-3; perhaps TRBD1 as D (6 bases). CDR1 SGHRS and CDR2 YFSETQ come from the germline V gene. CDR3 length: 15 amino acids. V was shortened by 2 bases and J by 5 bases, with 15 bases between the two germline ends. This CDR3 is CASSFRDTSLDTQYF. The CDR3 DNA is TGCGCCAGCAGCTTCCGGGACACCTCCCTAGATACGCAGTATTTT.

This clone came up once. The rearrangement uses TRBV7-9 and TRBJ2-7, with D possibly matching TRBD1 (6 bases). Trimming pared 1 base from V and 2 bases from J, leaving 12 bases between. This CDR3 region has 15 residues. The V gene's germline CDR1 is SEHNR and CDR2 FQNEAQ (reference sequence). CDR3 region: CASSLVPDRTYEQYF. For the CDR3, the DNA is TGTGCCAGCAGCTTAGTCCCGGACAGAACCTACGAGCAGTACTTC. The entire variable domain, with the rest obtained from reference TRBV7-9 and TRBJ2-7, is as follows: DTGVSQNPRHKITKRGQNVTFRCDPISEHNRLYWYRQTLGQGPEFLTYFQNEAQLEKSRLLSDRFSAERPKGSFSTLEIQRTEQGDSAMYLCASSLVPDRTYEQYFGPGTRLTVT.

V is TRBV30 and J is TRBJ1-6, with TRBD1 matching over 7 bases. With V trimmed by 0 bases and J by 7 bases, 6 bases remained unmatched. CDR1 is GTSNPN, CDR2 SVGIG, per germline (reference sequence). The CDR3 is 15 amino acids. CDR3 amino acids: CAWSVGTVQNSPLHF. CDR3 sequence (DNA): TGTGCCTGGAGTGTAGGGACAGTACAAAATTCACCCCTCCACTTT.

In its sample, this clone was seen once. The same CDR3 is also encoded by other DNA sequences in this sample. V and J are TRBV14 and TRBJ2-3, with D unresolved. Germline V gene sequence: CDR1 SGHDN, CDR2 FVKESK. V was pared by 1 base and J by 5 bases, with 7 bases between. The CDR3 loop spans 13 amino acids. CDR3 DNA sequence: TGTGCCAGCAGCCAAGTCCCCAGAGATACGCAGTATTTT. Its translation: CASSQVPRDTQYF.

The V gene is TRBV29-1, the J gene TRBJ2-5, with a possible D match to TRBD2 (6 bases). CDR3 length: 15 amino acids. Germline lookup yields CDR1 SQVTM and CDR2 ANQGSEA. Trimming took off 2 bases at V and 4 bases at J, with 17 bases between the two ends. CDR3 nucleotides: TGCAGCGTTGAACGAATGGCGGGGTCGAGAGAGACCCAGTACTTC. This translates into CSVERMAGSRETQYF.

V gene TRBV7-3 combines with J gene TRBJ2-3; D is ambiguous. This CDR3 contains 13 residues. Germline V gene lookup returns CDR1 SGHTA and CDR2 FQGTGA. Trimming removed 2 bases from V and 2 bases from J, with 5 bases in between. As DNA, the CDR3 is TGTGCCAGCAGCTTAGGGCCCACAGATACGCAGTATTTT. It specifies CASSLGPTDTQYF.

The CDR3, as DNA: TGCGCCAGCAGCCAAGGCGGGGACGGCCTAAACTATGGCTACACCTTC. This codes for CASSQGGDGLNYGYTF. The chain carries TRBV4-3 and TRBJ1-2; the D gene is possibly TRBD1 (5 bases). V dropped 1 base and J dropped 2 bases, with 14 bases sitting between them. Germline V CDR1 and CDR2: LGHNA, YSLEER. The CDR3 is 16 residues long.

The count of this clone is one. This chain joins TRBV5-1 and TRBJ1-5; D ambiguous. The CDR3 covers 13 residues. The germline V and J ends were trimmed by 5 bases and 4 bases, with 10 bases remaining between them. Germline V gene lookup returns CDR1 SGHRS and CDR2 YFSETQ. CDR3 sequence reads: CASRLQPNQPQHF. The CDR3 DNA is TGCGCCAGCAGATTACAACCAAATCAGCCCCAGCATTTT.